The source of this TCR beta chain is a study of technical replicates of blood from a few donors. TCRdb's copy holds only in-frame clones and misses some; the assay was immunoSEQ multiplex PCR. The sample lists around 80,000 clones; roughly 98% were seen once. CDR3 size: 14 residues. J was trimmed by 8 bases and V by 6 bases; bases with no gene match: 11. CDR1 is SGHKS, CDR2 YYEKEE, per germline (reference sequence). Sequencing was performed on T cells isolated from PBMCs. The V gene is TRBV5-5, the J gene TRBJ1-2; 9 nucleotides match TRBD1. The origin of this receptor is a human donor in good health. This chain's CDR3 is CASTLYWTGEGYTF. The CDR3 nucleotides are TGTGCCAGCACCCTTTACTGGACAGGGGAGGGCTACACCTTC.